In this sample, the clone carrying this T cell receptor beta chain turned up a few times. Its antigen is not known. This sample stems from a study of CD8 T cells in ankylosing spondylitis. General observations from the study: There were earlier reports of some motif variants in reactive arthritis synovial fluid and blood. Reportedly, matched ankylosing spondylitis synovial fluid was significantly enriched for disease-linked clones. What appeared characteristic of ankylosing spondylitis blood was a TCR beta motif of eight highly homologous variants.

MiXCR was run by TCRdb on the 5' RACE reads, yielding one entry per CDR3 protein. The data hold hundreds of thousands of distinct CDR3 sequences, with 8.6% observed a single time. Sample: blood, either unsorted or a sorted T cell fraction (not recorded which). This clonotype originated in a male donor with ankylosing spondylitis or in good health (not recorded which).

The CDR3 loop reads CASSFFRTENTGELFF. CDR3 bases: TGCGCCAGCAGCTTCTTTCGGACAGAGAACACCGGGGAGCTGTTTTTT. J is TRBJ2-2 and V is TRBV5-1; possibly TRBD1 for D (6 bases). In germline, CDR1 is SGHRS, CDR2 YFSETQ. V was trimmed by 2 bases and J by 1 base, leaving 12 bases between them. This CDR3 is built from 16 residues.